Many counts were recorded for the clone carrying this T cell receptor beta chain. What it binds is unknown. The data belong to a study of molecular identifiers for immune sequencing clone quantification. Study-wide findings and caveats: Naive cells had under 1% of molecules in clones above 20 RNA copies, effectors over 98%.

Trimming left V 0 bases short and J 5 bases short, with 11 bases between. CDR1 and CDR2 from the germline V gene are LGHNA and YSLEER. The CDR3 has 14 residues. Each CDR3 protein gets one entry after TCRdb re-called the PCR reads with MiXCR. The table lists under 800,000 distinct CDR3 sequences, about 25% of them singletons. Input for naive CD8 libraries was roughly 20,000 to 1,000,000 sorted cells; the RNA fraction used was 10%, 30% or 50%. This clonotype originated in a human donor in good health. Some libraries in this study had Jurkat cell RNA spiked in. The sample comprised naive CD8+ T cells from blood, with Jurkat cell RNA spiked in. Sample subset: FACS-sorted CD8+CD4-CCR7+CD45RA+ naive T cells. This chain links TRBV4-3 with TRBJ2-7; a possible D gene is TRBD2 (5 bases). The CDR3 bases are TGCGCCAGCAGCCAAGATCGACTATATGACGAGCAGTACTTC. Translating it yields CASSQDRLYDEQYF.